The 30 T cell receptor beta chains below were found in one sample sequenced in a study of control samples from healthy donors and cancer patients. Only in-frame clones appear in the TCRdb table, and some are missing; sequencing was by immunoSEQ multiplex PCR. The sample carries about 63,000 clones, around 87% recorded once. The sequenced sample was PBMCs. These TCRs come from a woman aged 60 to 75 with lung cancer.

This clone appeared a few times. This chain uses TRBV5-6 with TRBJ1-1; D is undetermined. CDR1 SGHDT and CDR2 YYEEEE come from the germline V gene. CDR3 length: 14 residues. The V end lost 1 base, the J end lost 5 bases, and 12 bases lay between the germline ends. CDR3 in amino acids: CASSLNLLPTEAFF. The CDR3 DNA follows: TGTGCCAGCAGCTTGAATCTCCTCCCTACTGAAGCTTTCTTT.

The V and J genes are TRBV5-1 and TRBJ2-7; possibly TRBD2 for D (6 bases). Germline loops: CDR1 SGHRS, CDR2 YFSETQ. CDR3 length equals 14 residues. V shed 0 bases and J shed 7 bases, with 14 bases lying between them. The CDR3 nucleotides are TGCGCCAGCAGCTTGGTGGCATCCGCGGGGGAGCAGTACTTC. The encoded protein is CASSLVASAGEQYF.

V is TRBV24-1 and J is TRBJ2-3, with TRBD2 matching 8 bases. The junction had 8 bases not matched to a gene; V was cut back by 3 bases and J by 4 bases. CDR1 is KGHDR, CDR2 SFDVKD, per germline. CDR3 length: 16 residues. CDR3 DNA sequence: TGTGCCACCAGTGATCCGGCGGGAGGAGGCGCAGATACGCAGTATTTT. Translation: CATSDPAGGGADTQYF.

This clone was detected a few times. The rearrangement uses TRBV3-1 (or the pseudogene TRBV3-2) and TRBJ1-6; TRBD1 might be the D (5 bases). The CDR3 contains 16 residues. Trimming took off 5 bases at V and 7 bases at J, with 18 bases between the two ends. Germline CDR1 reads LGHDT; CDR2 reads YNNKEL (reference sequence). The CDR3 DNA is TGTGCCAGCAGCTTTCTTCAACAGGTTATGAATTCACCCCTCCACTTT. Protein sequence: CASSFLQQVMNSPLHF.

The chain employs TRBV13 and TRBJ1-2, with D possibly TRBD1 on 6 matching bases. This CDR3 comprises 16 residues. The V gene's germline CDR1 is PRHDT and CDR2 FYEKMQ (reference sequence). V lost 5 bases to trimming and J lost 4 bases, with 20 bases between them. CDR3 sequence (DNA): TGTGCCAGCAGCGGCGCGGCGCGGGGGCATAGCTATGGCTACACCTTC. Amino acids: CASSGAARGHSYGYTF.

The V call is TRBV4-2, the J call TRBJ1-2; TRBD1 is a possible D gene (6 bases). The CDR3 covers 15 residues. Trimming took 0 bases from V and 8 from J, leaving 16 bases between them. Germline CDR1 is LGHNA and CDR2 is YNFKEQ. CDR3 DNA: TGTGCCAGCAGCCAAGAGGGGGCGGTTTATCTGGGCTACACCTTC. Translating it yields CASSQEGAVYLGYTF.

The chain has TRBV18 and TRBJ2-3; TRBD1 matches at 7 bases. The CDR3 extends over 16 amino acids. The J segment lost 5 bases and the V segment lost 4 bases, leaving 12 bases of the junction unmatched. Germline values: CDR1 KGHSH, CDR2 LQKENI. The CDR3 protein is CASSLGTATVGDTQYF. The CDR3 nucleotides read TGTGCCAGCTCACTTGGGACAGCCACCGTGGGAGATACGCAGTATTTT.

In its sample, this clone was seen a few times. The sample holds other DNA sequences that translate to the same CDR3. The rearrangement joins TRBV6-1 to TRBJ1-3, with D unclear. V was clipped by 2 bases and J by 1 base, with 9 bases between them. This CDR3 is 15 amino acids long. CDR1 is MNHNS and CDR2 is SASEGT in the germline V gene. CDR3 DNA sequence: TGTGCCAGCAGTGAAACGTGGGTTTCTGGAAACACCATATATTTT. Amino acid sequence: CASSETWVSGNTIYF.

This clone was seen a few times. The rearrangement uses TRBV7-6 and TRBJ2-3; D might be TRBD2 (6 bases). This CDR3 has 16 residues. V dropped 4 bases and J dropped 3 bases, with 17 bases sitting between them. Looked up from germline, CDR1 is SGHVS and CDR2 is FNYEAQ. CDR3 in DNA: TGTGCCAGCAGCTCACCGCCGGGAGAAAGGACAGATACGCAGTATTTT. It encodes CASSSPPGERTDTQYF.

The chain has TRBV5-1 and TRBJ2-7, with D perhaps TRBD1 (5 bases). Germline CDR1 reads SGHRS; CDR2 reads YFSETQ. The CDR3 is 14 amino acids. Between the trimmed V and J ends, which lost 0 bases and 6 bases, there was a span of 13 bases. The CDR3 coding sequence is TGCGCCAGCAGCTTGGTAACAGGTAGAACCGAGCAGTACTTC. Its translation: CASSLVTGRTEQYF.

CDR3 nucleotides: TGTGCCAGCAGCTCCCTCGTAGGCACTGAAGCTTTCTTT. Translated: CASSSLVGTEAFF. The V gene is TRBV11-2, the J gene TRBJ1-1; D ambiguous. The germline V gene has CDR1 SGHAT and CDR2 FQNNGV. Trimming took off 4 bases at V and 4 bases at J, with 10 bases between the two ends. The CDR3 is 13 amino acids.

The chain recombines TRBV5-3 with TRBJ1-6; D gene uncertain. TRBV5-3 is given ORF status, its function remaining uncertain. V was clipped by 0 bases and J by 1 base, with 14 bases between them. The CDR3 totals 18 residues. CDR3 residues: CARSLAVKGWSYNSPLHF. In DNA, the CDR3 is TGTGCCAGAAGCTTGGCCGTTAAGGGCTGGTCCTATAATTCACCCCTCCACTTT.

The chain is built from TRBV19 and TRBJ2-1; D gene uncertain. In germline, CDR1 is LNHDA, CDR2 SQIVND (reference sequence). The CDR3 runs to 15 residues. Trimming stripped 7 bases from V and 4 bases from J, with 17 bases between. The CDR3 loop reads CASTPLFKSYNEQFF. The CDR3 DNA sequence: TGTGCCAGTACCCCCCTCTTCAAAAGTTACAATGAGCAGTTCTTC.

This chain joins TRBV7-3 and TRBJ1-2, with 9 positions matching TRBD1. Trimming cost V 5 bases and J 7 bases; bases outside gene matches: 5. The CDR3 is made up of 13 amino acids. Per the germline V gene, CDR1 is SGHTA and CDR2 is FQGTGA. The CDR3 spells CASSPGQGSGYTF. CDR3 sequence (DNA): TGTGCCAGCAGCCCGGGACAGGGTAGTGGCTACACCTTC.

The gene calls are TRBV6-5 and TRBJ1-5; D perhaps matches TRBD1 (6 bases). V lost 2 bases to trimming and J lost 13 bases, with 15 bases between them. The germline V gene has CDR1 MNHEY and CDR2 SVGAGI. The CDR3 has 13 residues. CDR3 region: CASSYTLGGAQHF. The DNA for the CDR3 is TGTGCCAGCAGTTACACCTTGGGGGGGGCACAGCATTTT.

This chain connects TRBV27 to TRBJ1-1, with TRBD1 as a possible D gene (6 bases). Deletions cut 5 bases from V and 4 bases from J, with 17 bases between. This CDR3 is 15 amino acids long. Germline CDR1 reads MNHEY; CDR2 reads SMNVEV (reference sequence). DNA of the CDR3: TGTGCCAGCAGTACACCGGGGGCGCTGGGCACTGAAGCTTTCTTT. Translation gives CASSTPGALGTEAFF.

The chain recombines TRBV18 with TRBJ1-2; weak D call: TRBD1 (6 bases). CDR1 is KGHSH, CDR2 LQKENI, per germline. The CDR3 length is 13 residues. V was cut by 3 bases and J by 6 bases, with 11 bases left in between. The CDR3 nucleotides are TGTGCCAGCTCACCTCAGGGGCTTAATGGCTACACCTTC. This sequence encodes CASSPQGLNGYTF.

CDR3 protein: CASSSLQGSTDTQYF. CDR3 coding DNA: TGTGCCAGCAGTTCATTACAGGGGAGCACAGATACGCAGTATTTT. This chain links TRBV28 with TRBJ2-3, with 7 bases that match TRBD1. Germline CDR1 and CDR2: MDHEN and SYDVKM. This CDR3 contains 15 residues. The junction had 4 bases not matched to a gene; V was cut back by 4 bases and J by 0 bases.

This clone was seen a few times. This chain joins TRBV6-2 or TRBV6-3 and TRBJ2-1; D is unresolved. Trimming pared 5 bases from V and 9 bases from J, leaving 8 bases between. CDR1 is MNHEY, CDR2 SVGEGT, per germline. The CDR3 has 11 residues. Written as DNA, the CDR3 is TGTGCCAGCAGTAAGGGCTTTGAGCAGTTCTTC. It yields the protein CASSKGFEQFF.

The chain carries TRBV4-2 and TRBJ2-5; 11 bases match TRBD2. Germline CDR1 and CDR2: LGHNA and YNFKEQ. With V trimmed by 5 bases and J by 2 bases, 7 bases remained unmatched. The CDR3 is made up of 16 amino acids. The CDR3 loop is CASSSATSGKQETQYF. The DNA for the CDR3 is TGTGCCAGCAGCTCTGCGACTAGCGGGAAACAAGAGACCCAGTACTTC.

The rearrangement links TRBV6-5 to TRBJ1-1; a possible D gene is TRBD1 (6 bases). The germline V gene has CDR1 MNHEY and CDR2 SVGAGI. This CDR3 has 13 residues. The germline V and J ends were trimmed by 2 bases and 4 bases, with 8 bases remaining between them. The CDR3 DNA reads as TGTGCCAGCAGTTACATCAGGGGCACTGAAGCTTTCTTT. Translated, it gives CASSYIRGTEAFF.

The chain employs TRBV2 and TRBJ1-2; D gene unclear. Germline CDR1 is SNHLY and CDR2 is FYNNEI. The ends were cut back, 3 bases at V and 8 bases at J, with 7 bases in the middle. CDR3 length equals 11 residues. In nucleotides, the CDR3 is TGTGCCAGCAGTGATACTCAAGGCTACACCTTC. Protein product: CASSDTQGYTF. The variable domain in full, completed from reference TRBV2 and TRBJ1-2, reads EPEVTQTPSHQVTQMGQEVILRCVPISNHLYFYWYRQILGQKVEFLVSFYNNEISEKSEIFDDQFSVERPDGSNFTLKIRSTKLEDSAMYFCASSDTQGYTFGSGTRLTVV.

V is TRBV9 and J is TRBJ2-1; the match to TRBD2 covers 14 bases. The CDR3 totals 17 residues. The germline CDR1 and CDR2 sequences are SGDLS and YYNGEE. With 6 bases clipped from V and 0 bases from J, the junction kept 5 bases outside the gene matches. This CDR3 reads CASTRLAGGTSYNEQFF. In DNA form, the CDR3 reads TGTGCCAGCACCCGACTAGCGGGGGGGACCTCCTACAATGAGCAGTTCTTC.

This clone was recorded only once. The CDR3 region has the DNA TGCGCCAGCAGCTTGCGACAGATCGAGACCCAGTACTTC. This translates into CASSLRQIETQYF. The J gene is TRBJ2-5, the V gene TRBV5-1, with TRBD1 as a possible D gene (5 bases). CDR3 length: 13 residues. Trimming removed 1 base from V and 5 bases from J, with 9 bases in between. In germline, CDR1 is SGHRS, CDR2 YFSETQ.

The chain recombines TRBV5-1 with TRBJ2-3, with D maybe TRBD1 (6 bases). The V end was cut by 0 bases, the J end by 0 bases, with 11 bases between. Germline V gene data show CDR1 as SGHRS and CDR2 as YFSETQ. This CDR3 is 16 amino acids long. CDR3 residues: CASSLAGTKSTDTQYF. The CDR3 DNA reads TGCGCCAGCAGCTTGGCCGGGACAAAAAGCACAGATACGCAGTATTTT.

This clone was observed once. This rearrangement joins TRBV27 to TRBJ2-3; 10 positions agree with TRBD1. Trimming took 8 bases from V and 4 from J; bases not matched to a gene: 12. Germline V gene data show CDR1 as MNHEY and CDR2 as SMNVEV (reference sequence). This CDR3 comprises 16 residues. The CDR3 coding sequence is TGTGCCAGCCCTTCAACGGACAGGGGGTGCGCAGATACGCAGTATTTT. Its protein product is CASPSTDRGCADTQYF.

The chain is built from TRBV7-2 and TRBJ1-4; 9 positions match TRBD1. With V trimmed by 1 base and J by 7 bases, 4 bases remained unmatched. The CDR3 contains 15 residues. The germline V gene has CDR1 SGHTA and CDR2 FQGNSA. For the CDR3, the DNA is TGTGCCAGCAGCTTAGATGGGACAGGGAGTGAAAAACTGTTTTTT. This translates into CASSLDGTGSEKLFF.

This chain links TRBV5-1 with TRBJ2-5; D possibly uses TRBD1 or TRBD2 (7 bases each). CDR3 length: 15 residues. The germline gives CDR1 SGHRS, CDR2 YFSETQ. The V end was cut by 0 bases, the J end by 2 bases, with 11 bases between. The CDR3 DNA reads as TGCGCCAGCAGCTTGGACAGGGGAGGGCAAGAGACCCAGTACTTC. Protein sequence: CASSLDRGGQETQYF. The full variable domain, its missing parts supplied by reference TRBV5-1 and TRBJ2-5, is KAGVTQTPRYLIKTRGQQVTLSCSPISGHRSVSWYQQTPGQGLQFLFEYFSETQRNKGNFPGRFSGRQFSNSRSEMNVSTLELGDSALYLCASSLDRGGQETQYFGPGTRLLVL.

The rearrangement joins TRBV6-5 to TRBJ1-1, with D possibly TRBD1 on 5 matching bases. This CDR3 is 14 amino acids long. CDR1 MNHEY and CDR2 SVGAGI come from the germline V gene. V lost 1 base and J 7 bases, leaving 13 bases between the germline ends. The DNA of the CDR3 is TGTGCCAGCAGTTACTACTCCGGGGCCGATGAAGCTTTCTTT. Translating it yields CASSYYSGADEAFF.

The chain combines TRBV19 with TRBJ1-1; possibly TRBD1 for D (5 bases). Germline V CDR1 and CDR2: LNHDA, SQIVND (reference sequence). The CDR3 totals 14 residues. V was pared by 6 bases and J by 1 base, with 12 bases between. CDR3 nucleotides: TGTGCCAGTAGGCCGACAGTACCGAACACTGAAGCTTTCTTT. This translates into CASRPTVPNTEAFF.